Sequencing of this TCR beta chain was carried out in a study of blood T cell repertoires in COVID-19. Study background: Spain, Italy and the United States supplied samples that represented acute and convalescent COVID-19.

Only in-frame clones appear in the TCRdb table, and some are missing; sequencing was by immunoSEQ multiplex PCR. This repertoire shows about 250,000 clones, roughly 82% found once; its top ten account for around 6%. Per germline, CDR1 SQVTM and CDR2 ANQGSEA. The CDR3 has 15 amino acids. Trimming at V came to 0 bases and at J to 2 bases, leaving 3 bases not matched to a gene. Sequenced input: peripheral blood. This chain joins TRBV29-1 and TRBJ2-3, with TRBD1 identical over 9 bases. This sequence was found in a woman aged 80 or over with COVID-19, enrolled during active disease. The CDR3 coding sequence is TGCAGCGTTGAAGAGGGACAGGGTGCCACAGATACGCAGTATTTT. Translated: CSVEEGQGATDTQYF.